Below, 21 T cell receptor beta chains from the same sample are listed, as sequenced in a study of blood T cells in healthy people across ages. It was with a sample-barcoded 5' primer and a J-beta primer mix that a second PCR of roughly 7 to 12 cycles was run. From the 5' RACE reads, TCRdb called clonotypes with MiXCR, one entry per CDR3 protein. This sample has about 1.5 million distinct CDR3 sequences, with 40% to 45% found just once. The sequenced sample was blood. The source is a woman between 18 and 29 years old in good health.

V gene TRBV7-2 combines with J gene TRBJ2-1; TRBD2 agrees at 7 bases. Per the germline V gene, CDR1 is SGHTA and CDR2 is FQGNSA. With 2 bases clipped from V and 7 bases from J, the junction kept 11 bases outside the gene matches. The CDR3 has 16 amino acids. CDR3 bases: TGTGCCAGCAGCTTAAGTCGGCTAGCGGAAGGGAATGAGCAGTTCTTC. It codes for CASSLSRLAEGNEQFF. Complete variable domain (other parts from reference TRBV7-2 and TRBJ2-1): GAGVSQSPSNKVTEKGKDVELRCDPISGHTALYWYRQSLGQGLEFLIYFQGNSAPDKSGLPSDRFSAERTGGSVSTLTIQRTQQEDSAVYLCASSLSRLAEGNEQFFGPGTRLTVL.

The rearrangement joins TRBV30 to TRBJ2-5; 8 bases map to TRBD2. The CDR3 contains 14 residues. Looked up from germline, CDR1 is GTSNPN and CDR2 is SVGIG (reference sequence). The V and J ends lost 5 bases and 11 bases, in that order; junction bases with no gene match: 16. Here the CDR3 DNA reads TGTGCCTGGTCCGGCGGGGGGTCCTACAATGAGCAGTACTTC. Amino acids: CAWSGGGSYNEQYF.

This clonotype was seen more than once but under ten times. The chain uses TRBV27 and TRBJ1-4; weak D call: TRBD1 (6 bases). This CDR3 contains 16 residues. The germline gives CDR1 MNHEY, CDR2 SMNVEV (reference sequence). V lost 2 bases and J lost 0, with 10 bases in between. The CDR3 nucleotides are TGTGCCAGCAGTTTAGGGGGGCTCGCAACTAATGAAAAACTGTTTTTT. The encoded protein is CASSLGGLATNEKLFF. Full variable domain (rest looked up from reference TRBV27 and TRBJ1-4): EAQVTQNPRYLITVTGKKLTVTCSQNMNHEYMSWYRQDPGLGLRQIYYSMNVEVTDKGDVPEGYKVSRKEKRNFPLILESPSPNQTSLYFCASSLGGLATNEKLFFGSGTQLSVL.

This chain joins TRBV10-3 and TRBJ2-7, with D possibly being TRBD1 or TRBD2 (5 bases each). Trimming pared 8 bases from V and 4 bases from J, leaving 15 bases between. The CDR3 is 13 residues long. Germline lookup yields CDR1 ENHRY and CDR2 SYGVKD. Written as DNA, the CDR3 is TGTGCCATCTCTAGTGGGACCTCGTACGAGCAGTACTTC. Its protein product is CAISSGTSYEQYF.

The chain joins TRBV12-3 or TRBV12-4 to TRBJ2-6, with D perhaps given as TRBD1 or TRBD2 (5 bases each). The CDR3 runs to 20 residues. The V gene lost 7 bases and the J gene lost 0 bases, with 25 bases spanning the gap. CDR3 nucleotides: TGTGCCAGCATTCCGGACCGGATGGGACGGAAGAGCTCTGGGGCCAACGTCCTGACTTTC. It is translated as CASIPDRMGRKSSGANVLTF.

This clonotype was detected a few times. The chain uses TRBV6-2 or TRBV6-3 and TRBJ2-1; D gene uncertain. The CDR3 runs 11 residues. V was cut by 6 bases and J by 7 bases, with 7 bases left in between. Germline-derived CDR1 and CDR2 are MNHEY and SVGEGT. The CDR3 coding sequence is TGTGCCAGCAGAATGGCGAATGAGCAGTTCTTC. Translated, it gives CASRMANEQFF.

The V and J genes are TRBV9 and TRBJ2-1; a weak D match, TRBD2 (6 bases). Germline V gene data show CDR1 as SGDLS and CDR2 as YYNGEE. The V and J ends lost 5 bases and 4 bases respectively, with 28 bases between them. The CDR3 extends over 19 amino acids. The CDR3 DNA reads TGTGCCAGCAGTGAGCCCGTTGGGTTAGCGGAGGCAACATACAATGAGCAGTTCTTC. Protein sequence: CASSEPVGLAEATYNEQFF.

This chain connects TRBV5-1 to TRBJ1-1; D unclear. V was trimmed by 1 base and J by 1 base, leaving 11 bases between them. Germline CDR1 and CDR2: SGHRS and YFSETQ. The CDR3 loop spans 15 amino acids. The CDR3 is CASSLFLYGNTEAFF. CDR3 DNA sequence: TGCGCCAGCAGCTTGTTTCTGTATGGGAACACTGAAGCTTTCTTT.

V gene TRBV6-2 or TRBV6-3 combines with J gene TRBJ2-7; no reliable D call. Germline loops: CDR1 MNHEY, CDR2 SVGEGT. The CDR3 totals 14 residues. V lost 0 bases, J lost 1 base, and 7 bases lay in between. CDR3 protein: CASSYSRASYEQYF. The CDR3 region has the DNA TGTGCCAGCAGTTACTCCCGGGCTTCCTACGAGCAGTACTTC.

This clonotype was seen a handful of times. This chain uses TRBV20-1 with TRBJ2-7, with TRBD1 as a possible D gene (5 bases). The CDR3 runs 14 residues. V shed 0 bases and J shed 0 bases, with 9 bases lying between them. CDR1 DFQATT and CDR2 SNEGSKA come from the germline V gene (reference sequence). The CDR3 loop is CSARDYRNSYEQYF. CDR3 DNA: TGCAGTGCTAGAGATTACAGGAACTCCTACGAGCAGTACTTC.

The rearrangement uses TRBV18 and TRBJ2-3; D uncertain. The CDR3 is made up of 13 amino acids. The germline gives CDR1 KGHSH, CDR2 LQKENI. V was pared by 3 bases and J by 4 bases, with 8 bases between. The CDR3, as DNA: TGTGCCAGCTCACCGCAGCTTCCAGATACGCAGTATTTT. Translated: CASSPQLPDTQYF.

The chain recombines TRBV9 with TRBJ2-5; 10 bases fit TRBD1. The DNA end is more similar to TRBJ2-7, so the J call may be wrong. Germline lookup yields CDR1 SGDLS and CDR2 YYNGEE. The CDR3 sequence is 15 residues long. The CDR3 region has the DNA TGTGCCAGCAGCGTAGGTGGGACAGGGGTCAACGAGCAGTACTTC. Translating gives CASSVGGTGVNEQYF.

This clonotype came up a few times. The J gene is TRBJ1-5, the V gene TRBV15; no clear D. V shed 0 bases and J shed 7 bases, with 13 bases lying between them. Germline V gives CDR1 LNHNV, CDR2 YYDKDF (reference sequence). The CDR3 spans 15 residues. This chain's CDR3 is CATSRDRALRQPQHF. CDR3 nucleotides: TGTGCCACCAGCAGAGATCGGGCCCTTCGACAGCCCCAGCATTTT.

Notes on this clonotype: Germline and junction disagree at one end, which may indicate a read error. The chain couples TRBV7-7 to TRBJ2-5; 12 positions agree with TRBD2. CDR1 SSHAT and CDR2 FNYEAQ come from the germline V gene (reference sequence). CDR3 length equals 18 residues. The CDR3 DNA sequence: TGTGCTAGCAGCTTAGACCCTAAGACTAGCGGGAGCCGGGAGACCCAGTACTTC. This codes for CASSLDPKTSGSRETQYF.

The chain employs TRBV20-1 and TRBJ2-7; 7 nucleotides match TRBD1. The germline gives CDR1 DFQATT, CDR2 SNEGSKA (reference sequence). The CDR3 totals 13 residues. The V gene end was trimmed by 5 bases and the J gene end by 1 base; junction bases not matched to a gene: 5. CDR3 coding DNA: TGCAGTGCTCCGCACAGGGGTTCCTACGAGCAGTACTTC. Residues: CSAPHRGSYEQYF.

This clonotype has just a few counts. The gene calls are TRBV9 and TRBJ1-4, with D possibly being TRBD1 (5 bases). CDR3 length: 16 amino acids. V was cut by 3 bases and J by 9 bases, with 21 bases left in between. Germline CDR1 reads SGDLS; CDR2 reads YYNGEE. CDR3 region: CASSAHSTEQDKKLFF. The DNA of the CDR3 is TGTGCCAGCAGCGCCCATTCGACAGAGCAAGATAAAAAACTGTTTTTT. Variable domain in full (rest from reference TRBV9 and TRBJ1-4): DSGVTQTPKHLITATGQRVTLRCSPRSGDLSVYWYQQSLDQGLQFLIQYYNGEERAKGNILERFSAQQFPDLHSELNLSSLELGDSALYFCASSAHSTEQDKKLFFGSGTQLSVL.

This chain connects TRBV12-3 or TRBV12-4 to TRBJ1-1; no clear D. The CDR3 covers 12 residues. V dropped 3 bases and J dropped 6 bases, with 8 bases sitting between them. Here the CDR3 DNA reads TGTGCCAGCAGTTTCCCTAGGGCTGAAGCTTTCTTT. It yields the protein CASSFPRAEAFF.

V is TRBV2 and J is TRBJ2-5; D is unresolved. CDR3 length equals 11 residues. V gave up 8 bases and J gave up 11 bases, with 15 bases separating them. Germline CDR1 is SNHLY and CDR2 is FYNNEI. CDR3 sequence (DNA): TGTGCCAGCGCGCCCTACAATGAGCAGTACTTC. This translates into CASAPYNEQYF.

The CDR3 DNA reads as TGTGCCATCAGTGCCATGAACACTGAAGCTTTCTTT. The encoded protein is CAISAMNTEAFF. The V call is TRBV10-3, the J call TRBJ1-1; D ambiguous. The CDR3 extends over 12 amino acids. V was trimmed by 4 bases and J by 0 bases, leaving 3 bases between them. Germline V lookup: CDR1 ENHRY, CDR2 SYGVKD.

The chain recombines TRBV20-1 with TRBJ1-1; no definite D call. The CDR3 loop spans 11 amino acids. The V end lost 5 bases, the J end lost 4 bases, and 8 bases lay between the germline ends. Per germline, CDR1 DFQATT and CDR2 SNEGSKA (reference sequence). CDR3 sequence: CSADVGTEAFF. The DNA for the CDR3 is TGCAGTGCTGACGTGGGCACTGAAGCTTTCTTT.

V gene TRBV7-9 combines with J gene TRBJ2-2; a weak D match, TRBD2 (6 bases). Germline CDR1 reads SEHNR; CDR2 reads FQNEAQ (reference sequence). CDR3 length: 15 residues. Trimming pared 7 bases from V and 4 bases from J, leaving 16 bases between. The CDR3 region has the DNA TGTGCCAGCATTTCGGGTAGCGGTTTCACCGGGGAGCTGTTTTTT. This translates into CASISGSGFTGELFF.